Presented here are 8 T cell receptor beta chains from one specimen sequenced in a study of regulatory T cells in long-lasting Graves disease. Sequencing libraries for TCR beta were prepared with iRepertoire HTBI primers and Arm-PCR of CDR3 regions. In TCRdb, the multiplex PCR reads were re-called with MiXCR into one record per CDR3 protein. The sample contains about 540,000 distinct CDR3 sequences, approximately 13% of which appear only once. As to time point: newly diagnosed GD, antithyroid drugs for less than 3 months. Isolated PBMC RNA provided the starting material for the TCR library. Separately, the same data were catalogued under a study of T cells in Graves' hyperthyroidism and ophthalmopathy.

The specimen comprised peripheral blood mononuclear cells (PBMCs), sampled at new diagnosis, from a patient treated with antithyroid drugs. The origin of the receptors is a man aged 25 to 45 with Graves disease.

This clonotype showed up many times. The rearrangement joins TRBV7-2 to TRBJ2-3; D gene ambiguous. V lost 1 base and J lost 5, with 4 bases in between. This CDR3 has 12 residues. The germline V gene has CDR1 SGHTA and CDR2 FQGNSA. The CDR3 loop is CASSLVEDTQYF. The CDR3 coding sequence is TGTGCCAGCAGCTTAGTGGAAGATACGCAGTATTTT.

This clonotype showed up just a few times. The chain couples TRBV5-1 to TRBJ1-1; D might be TRBD1 (5 bases). The CDR3 has 14 amino acids. The ends were cut back, 3 bases at V and 4 bases at J, with 13 bases in the middle. Germline V gene lookup returns CDR1 SGHRS and CDR2 YFSETQ. The CDR3 bases are TGCGCCAGCAGCTCCAGGGCGCAGGGCACTGAAGCTTTCTTT. Its translation is CASSSRAQGTEAFF.

This clonotype was counted ten times or more. V is TRBV28 and J is TRBJ2-1, with D tentatively TRBD2 (6 bases). CDR3 length: 16 residues. Germline V gene sequence: CDR1 MDHEN, CDR2 SYDVKM. V lost 3 bases and J lost 2, with 14 bases in between. The CDR3 nucleotides are TGTGCCAGCAGTTTTTCGGGGAGGCGGGCCTACAATGAGCAGTTCTTC. Translating gives CASSFSGRRAYNEQFF.

This clonotype was seen at least ten times. The gene calls are TRBV20-1 and TRBJ1-5, with 10 positions matching TRBD1. The CDR3 spans 16 residues. In germline, CDR1 is DFQATT, CDR2 SNEGSKA (reference sequence). V was clipped by 6 bases and J by 0 bases; unmatched bases: 8. The CDR3, as DNA: TGCAGTGCCAGTCCCGGGACAGGGGATAGCAATCAGCCCCAGCATTTT. It yields the protein CSASPGTGDSNQPQHF.

This clonotype was seen at least ten times. The chain has TRBV7-8 and TRBJ1-2; no firm D call. Germline CDR1 SGHVS, CDR2 FQNEAQ. The V end lost 1 base, the J end lost 4 bases, and 10 bases lay between the germline ends. CDR3 size: 14 residues. The CDR3 spells CASSLEGGFYGYTF. CDR3 nucleotide sequence: TGTGCCAGCAGCTTAGAGGGCGGATTCTATGGCTACACCTTC.

The chain uses TRBV6-2 or TRBV6-3 and TRBJ2-3, with D possibly TRBD1 on 6 matching bases. Germline lookup yields CDR1 MNHEY and CDR2 SVGEGT. V was trimmed by 2 bases and J by 3 bases, leaving 18 bases between them. The CDR3 is 17 amino acids. CDR3 loop: CASSYLPGRGSTDTQYF. Written as DNA, the CDR3 is TGTGCCAGCAGTTACCTCCCGGGCAGGGGATCGACAGATACGCAGTATTTT.

With regard to this clonotype: One base separates it from a far larger clone, so it is likely a read error. The chain combines TRBV6-5 with TRBJ2-1; tentative D call: TRBD2 (6 bases). There are 16 residues in the CDR3. Germline CDR1 is MNHEY and CDR2 is SVGAGI. The CDR3 DNA is TGTGCCACCTTTCCCTTGGGGCTAGCGTCCTACAATGATCAGTTCTTC. It specifies CATFPLGLASYNDQFF.

There are a few counts of this clonotype. V gene TRBV7-9 combines with J gene TRBJ1-1, with D maybe TRBD1 (5 bases). Trimming took 5 bases from V and 4 from J, leaving 14 bases between them. Looked up from germline, CDR1 is SEHNR and CDR2 is FQNEAQ (reference sequence). This CDR3 region has 14 residues. CDR3 protein: CASSRGEGSTEAFF. The CDR3 DNA reads TGTGCCAGCAGCCGAGGGGAGGGGTCCACTGAAGCTTTCTTT.